One and the same sample provided the 4 T cell receptor beta chains below, sequenced in a study of blood T cells in healthy people across ages. Alongside a J-beta primer mix, a sample-barcoded 5' primer served in a second PCR lasting roughly 6 to 11 cycles. TCRdb fed the 5' RACE reads into MiXCR, producing one record per CDR3 protein. The sample has about 1.4 million distinct CDR3 sequences, almost 60% seen once. What was sequenced was blood. All receptors derive from a man aged 18 to 29 in good health.

This clonotype was counted only a few times. The CDR3 DNA reads TGCGCCAGCAGCTTGTGGGACAGGGTATCGAATGAGCAGTTCTTC. Protein product: CASSLWDRVSNEQFF. The chain combines TRBV5-1 with TRBJ2-1, with 9 bases that match TRBD1. The junction had 6 bases not matched to a gene; V was cut back by 1 base and J by 7 bases. The CDR3 totals 15 residues. Germline CDR1 and CDR2: SGHRS and YFSETQ. Combining the CDR3 with reference TRBV5-1 and TRBJ2-1 gives the whole variable domain KAGVTQTPRYLIKTRGQQVTLSCSPISGHRSVSWYQQTPGQGLQFLFEYFSETQRNKGNFPGRFSGRQFSNSRSEMNVSTLELGDSALYLCASSLWDRVSNEQFFGPGTRLTVL.

V is TRBV6-1 and J is TRBJ2-3; D is possibly TRBD1 (6 bases). Looked up from germline, CDR1 is MNHNS and CDR2 is SASEGT. Trimming removed 6 bases from V and 2 bases from J, with 15 bases in between. The CDR3 runs 15 residues. This CDR3 is CASRRTGPVTDTQYF. The CDR3 nucleotides read TGTGCCAGCAGGCGAACAGGGCCCGTCACAGATACGCAGTATTTT.

This chain connects TRBV29-1 to TRBJ1-3; a weak D match, TRBD1 (6 bases). The CDR3 runs 12 residues. Trimming removed 6 bases at V and 4 bases at J, with 10 bases between. CDR1 is SQVTM and CDR2 is ANQGSEA in the germline V gene. CDR3 residues: CSVTGGGNTIYF. The CDR3 coding sequence is TGCAGCGTGACAGGTGGGGGAAACACCATATATTTT. Looking up the rest from reference TRBV29-1 and TRBJ1-3 gives the full variable domain: SAVISQKPSRDICQRGTSLTIQCQVDSQVTMMFWYRQQPGQSLTLIATANQGSEATYESGFVIDKFPISRPNLTFSTLTVSNMSPEDSSIYLCSVTGGGNTIYFGEGSWLTVV.

A single count supports this clonotype. The chain is built from TRBV4-2 and TRBJ2-3; 9 bases map to TRBD2. J gave up 3 bases and V 4 bases, and 5 bases lay outside the gene matches. In germline, CDR1 is LGHNA, CDR2 YNFKEQ. The CDR3 has 15 residues. The CDR3 sequence: CASSRAGGKTDTQYF. The DNA for the CDR3 is TGTGCCAGCAGCCGGGCGGGGGGGAAGACAGATACGCAGTATTTT.